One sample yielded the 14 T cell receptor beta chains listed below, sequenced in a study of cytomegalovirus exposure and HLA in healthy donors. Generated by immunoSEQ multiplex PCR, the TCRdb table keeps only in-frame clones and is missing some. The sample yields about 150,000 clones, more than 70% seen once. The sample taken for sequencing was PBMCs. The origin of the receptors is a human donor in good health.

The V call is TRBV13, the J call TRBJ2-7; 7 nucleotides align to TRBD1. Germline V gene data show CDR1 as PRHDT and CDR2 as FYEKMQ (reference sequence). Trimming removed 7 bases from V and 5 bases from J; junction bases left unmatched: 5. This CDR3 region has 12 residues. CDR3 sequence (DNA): TGTGCCAGCACCCGAACAGGGGACGAGCAGTACTTC. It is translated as CASTRTGDEQYF.

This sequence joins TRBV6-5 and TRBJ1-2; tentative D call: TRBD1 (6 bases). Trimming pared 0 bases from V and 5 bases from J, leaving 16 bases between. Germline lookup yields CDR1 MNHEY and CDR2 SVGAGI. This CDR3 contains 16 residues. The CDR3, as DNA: TGTGCCAGCAGTTACTCGAGCGGCACAGGGCGATATGGCTACACCTTC. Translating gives CASSYSSGTGRYGYTF.

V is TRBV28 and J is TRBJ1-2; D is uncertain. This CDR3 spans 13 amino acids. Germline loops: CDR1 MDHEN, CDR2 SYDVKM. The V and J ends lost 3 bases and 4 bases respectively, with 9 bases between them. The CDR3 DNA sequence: TGTGCCAGCAGTTTGGGCTCTTCCTATGGCTACACCTTC. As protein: CASSLGSSYGYTF.

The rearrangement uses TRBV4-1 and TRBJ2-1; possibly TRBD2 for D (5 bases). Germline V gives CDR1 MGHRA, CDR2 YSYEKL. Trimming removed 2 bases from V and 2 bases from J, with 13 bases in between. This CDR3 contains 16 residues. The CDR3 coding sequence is TGCGCCAGCAGCCAACCAGGACTTCGAACCTACAATGAGCAGTTCTTC. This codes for CASSQPGLRTYNEQFF.

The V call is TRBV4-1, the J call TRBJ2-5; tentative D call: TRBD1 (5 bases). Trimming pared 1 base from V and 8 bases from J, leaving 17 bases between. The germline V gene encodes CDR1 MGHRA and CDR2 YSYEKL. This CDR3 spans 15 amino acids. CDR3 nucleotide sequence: TGCGCCAGCAGCCAAGGCGACAGTAGGCAAGGAACCCAGTACTTC. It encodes CASSQGDSRQGTQYF.

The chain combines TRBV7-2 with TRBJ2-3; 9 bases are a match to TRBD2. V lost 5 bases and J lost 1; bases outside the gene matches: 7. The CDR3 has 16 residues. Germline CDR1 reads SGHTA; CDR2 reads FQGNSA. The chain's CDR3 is CASSNLAGTRTDTQYF. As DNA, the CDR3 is TGTGCCAGCAGCAACCTAGCGGGAACACGCACAGATACGCAGTATTTT.

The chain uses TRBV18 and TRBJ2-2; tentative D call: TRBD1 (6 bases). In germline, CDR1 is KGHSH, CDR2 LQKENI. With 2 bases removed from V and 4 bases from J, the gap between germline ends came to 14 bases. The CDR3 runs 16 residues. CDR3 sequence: CASSPFTGSSTGELFF. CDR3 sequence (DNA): TGTGCCAGCTCACCATTTACAGGGTCCTCCACCGGGGAGCTGTTTTTT. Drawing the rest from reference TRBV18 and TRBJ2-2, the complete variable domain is NAGVMQNPRHLVRRRGQEARLRCSPMKGHSHVYWYRQLPEEGLKFMVYLQKENIIDESGMPKERFSAEFPKEGPSILRIQQVVRGDSAAYFCASSPFTGSSTGELFFGEGSRLTVL.

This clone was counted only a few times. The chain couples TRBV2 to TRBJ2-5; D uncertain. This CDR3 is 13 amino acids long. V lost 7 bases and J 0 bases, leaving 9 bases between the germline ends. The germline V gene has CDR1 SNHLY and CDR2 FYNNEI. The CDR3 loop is CASKSYYQETQYF. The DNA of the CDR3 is TGTGCCAGCAAGTCATACTACCAAGAGACCCAGTACTTC.

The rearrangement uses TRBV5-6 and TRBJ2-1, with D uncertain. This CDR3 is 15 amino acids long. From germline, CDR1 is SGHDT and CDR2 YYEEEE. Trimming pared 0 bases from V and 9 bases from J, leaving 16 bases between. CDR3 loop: CASSLVVLVSREQFF. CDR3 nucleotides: TGTGCCAGCAGCTTGGTGGTCCTAGTTTCCCGTGAGCAGTTCTTC.

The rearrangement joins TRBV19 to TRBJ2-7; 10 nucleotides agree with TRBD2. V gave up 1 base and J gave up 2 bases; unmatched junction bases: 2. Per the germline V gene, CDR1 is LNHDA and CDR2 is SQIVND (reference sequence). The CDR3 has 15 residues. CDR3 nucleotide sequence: TGTGCCAGTAGTATAGCCCTAGCGGGGGCCTACGAGCAGTACTTC. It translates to CASSIALAGAYEQYF.

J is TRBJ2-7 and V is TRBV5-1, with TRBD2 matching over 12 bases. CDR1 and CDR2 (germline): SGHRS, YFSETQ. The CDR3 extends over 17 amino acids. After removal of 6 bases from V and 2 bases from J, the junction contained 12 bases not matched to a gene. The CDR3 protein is CASNLFPTSGRPYEQYF. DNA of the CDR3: TGCGCCAGCAACCTCTTTCCGACTAGCGGGAGACCCTACGAGCAGTACTTC.

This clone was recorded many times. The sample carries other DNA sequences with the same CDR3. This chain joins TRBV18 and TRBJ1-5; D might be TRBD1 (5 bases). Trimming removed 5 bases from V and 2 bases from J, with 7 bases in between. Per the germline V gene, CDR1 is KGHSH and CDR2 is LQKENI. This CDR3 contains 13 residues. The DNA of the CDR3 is TGTGCCAGCTCAGGGGGGGGCAATCAGCCCCAGCATTTT. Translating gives CASSGGGNQPQHF.

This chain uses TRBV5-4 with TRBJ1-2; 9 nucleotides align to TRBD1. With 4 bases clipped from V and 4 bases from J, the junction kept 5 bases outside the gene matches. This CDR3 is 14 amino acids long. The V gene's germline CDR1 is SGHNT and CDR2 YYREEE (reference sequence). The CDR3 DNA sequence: TGTGCCAGCAGCGCAGGGACAGGGCCCTATGGCTACACCTTC. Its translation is CASSAGTGPYGYTF. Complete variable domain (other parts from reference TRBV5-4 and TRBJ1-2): ETGVTQSPTHLIKTRGQQVTLRCSSQSGHNTVSWYQQALGQGPQFIFQYYREEENGRGNFPPRFSGLQFPNYSSELNVNALELDDSALYLCASSAGTGPYGYTFGSGTRLTVV.

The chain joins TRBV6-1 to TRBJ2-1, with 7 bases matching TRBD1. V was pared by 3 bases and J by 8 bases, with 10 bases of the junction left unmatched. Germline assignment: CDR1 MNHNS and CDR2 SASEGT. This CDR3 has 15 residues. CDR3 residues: CASSDTTGEWHEQFF. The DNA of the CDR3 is TGTGCCAGCAGTGATACCACAGGGGAGTGGCATGAGCAGTTCTTC.